These 25 T cell receptor beta chains were all obtained from the same sample, sequenced in a study of PD-L1 blockade in urothelial cancer (dated by TCRdb to 2015 to 2018). The library was prepared using the immunoSEQ multiplex PCR assay. TCRdb re-hosts the immuneACCESS table, in-frame sequences only. Its copies lack some clones; in the studies checked, an unresolved V gene accounts for under half of them, and the cause for the rest is not known. The sample contains roughly 100,000 clones, roughly 85% of them found a single time. Of the sample, approximately 8.4% falls within the top ten clones. This sample's time point label indicates: peripheral blood 6 weeks after treatment start. This material consisted of PBMCs, taken around atezolizumab (anti-PD-L1) treatment. The receptors come from a man between 65 and 85 years old with urothelial cancer.

V and J are TRBV5-1 and TRBJ2-7; the match to TRBD2 covers 12 bases. The CDR3 covers 15 residues. With 7 bases clipped from V and 4 bases from J, the junction kept 9 bases outside the gene matches. The germline V gene encodes CDR1 SGHRS and CDR2 YFSETQ. The CDR3 nucleotides are TGCGCCAGCCGGCTAGCGGGAGGGAGGGGATACGAGCAGTACTTC. As protein: CASRLAGGRGYEQYF.

The chain links TRBV6-1 to TRBJ1-6; D is undetermined. CDR3 length equals 15 residues. The V and J ends lost 2 bases and 7 bases respectively, with 12 bases between them. Germline CDR1 and CDR2: MNHNS and SASEGT. CDR3: CASSENGVPNSPLHF. The CDR3 DNA follows: TGTGCCAGCAGTGAAAACGGGGTGCCAAATTCACCCCTCCACTTT.

This chain links TRBV27 with TRBJ2-4; TRBD1 matches 7 bases. CDR3 length equals 14 residues. The V segment lost 3 bases and the J segment 5 bases; nucleotides outside the gene matches: 4. Germline CDR1 and CDR2: MNHEY and SMNVEV (reference sequence). This CDR3 is CASSLTRGQNIQYF. CDR3 coding DNA: TGTGCCAGCAGTTTGACGAGGGGGCAAAACATTCAGTACTTC.

The chain couples TRBV25-1 to TRBJ1-1, with no clear D. The CDR3 covers 15 residues. The germline V gene has CDR1 MGHDK and CDR2 SYGVNS. V lost 8 bases to trimming and J lost 1 base, with 17 bases between them. The CDR3: CASCPAVTENTEAFF. CDR3 sequence (DNA): TGTGCCAGCTGCCCGGCGGTGACGGAGAACACTGAAGCTTTCTTT. The complete variable domain, with remaining parts taken from reference TRBV25-1 and TRBJ1-1, reads EADIYQTPRYLVIGTGKKITLECSQTMGHDKMYWYQQDPGMELHLIHYSYGVNSTEKGDLSSESTVSRIRTEHFPLTLESARPSHTSQYLCASCPAVTENTEAFFGQGTRLTVV.

The rearrangement joins TRBV6-1 to TRBJ2-7; 9 bases align to TRBD1. CDR3 length equals 15 residues. Germline loops: CDR1 MNHNS, CDR2 SASEGT. Trimming removed 0 bases from V and 2 bases from J; junction bases left unmatched: 2. In DNA form, the CDR3 reads TGTGCCAGCAGTGAAGCCGGGACAGGGCCCTACGAGCAGTACTTC. Translating it yields CASSEAGTGPYEQYF.

The V call is TRBV7-2, the J call TRBJ2-1, with a possible D match to TRBD2 (5 bases). Per the germline V gene, CDR1 is SGHTA and CDR2 is FQGNSA. Trimming shortened V by 5 bases and J by 7 bases, and 15 bases separated the two germline ends. The CDR3 is made up of 14 amino acids. The CDR3 DNA reads as TGTGCCAGCAGCCAAATGGACTTTCGAAATGAGCAGTTCTTC. This sequence encodes CASSQMDFRNEQFF.

This clone was observed once. This sequence joins TRBV7-2 and TRBJ1-3; TRBD1 is a possible D gene (5 bases). Germline V gene data show CDR1 as SGHTA and CDR2 as FQGNSA. Trimming cost V 1 base and J 0 bases, with 13 bases left between them. CDR3 size: 17 residues. Here the CDR3 reads CASSLGGGRHSGNTIYF. The CDR3, as DNA: TGTGCCAGCAGCTTAGGGGGGGGAAGACACTCTGGAAACACCATATATTTT. The entire variable domain, with the rest obtained from reference TRBV7-2 and TRBJ1-3, is as follows: GAGVSQSPSNKVTEKGKDVELRCDPISGHTALYWYRQSLGQGLEFLIYFQGNSAPDKSGLPSDRFSAERTGGSVSTLTIQRTQQEDSAVYLCASSLGGGRHSGNTIYFGEGSWLTVV.

The chain recombines TRBV11-2 with TRBJ2-1; D possibly corresponds to TRBD1 (7 bases). Germline V gene lookup returns CDR1 SGHAT and CDR2 FQNNGV. The CDR3 is 15 residues long. Trimming pared 6 bases from V and 6 bases from J, leaving 18 bases between. The CDR3 protein is CASRGGQFAANEQFF. CDR3 coding DNA: TGTGCCAGCAGGGGGGGACAGTTTGCGGCCAATGAGCAGTTCTTC.

The J gene is TRBJ2-2, the V gene TRBV9, with D perhaps TRBD1 (5 bases). This CDR3 region has 15 residues. V lost 0 bases and J lost 5, with 11 bases in between. Per germline, CDR1 SGDLS and CDR2 YYNGEE. CDR3 residues: CASSVDAQGTGELFF. The CDR3 DNA sequence: TGTGCCAGCAGCGTAGACGCCCAGGGTACCGGGGAGCTGTTTTTT.

The chain links TRBV6-1 to TRBJ1-1, with D maybe TRBD1 (6 bases). CDR3 length: 13 residues. Germline CDR1 MNHNS, CDR2 SASEGT. The germline V and J ends were trimmed by 5 bases and 1 base, with 8 bases remaining between them. The CDR3 DNA follows: TGTGCCAGCAGTTGGGGGCAGAACACTGAAGCTTTCTTT. It codes for CASSWGQNTEAFF.

The V call is TRBV19, the J call TRBJ2-1; no clear D. Looked up from germline, CDR1 is LNHDA and CDR2 is SQIVND (reference sequence). The germline V and J ends were trimmed by 8 bases and 6 bases, with 17 bases remaining between them. The CDR3 totals 14 residues. The CDR3 sequence: CASGSRGVVNEQFF. CDR3 coding DNA: TGTGCCAGTGGCAGTAGAGGTGTTGTCAATGAGCAGTTCTTC.

The chain is built from TRBV6-5 and TRBJ2-1; 10 nucleotides align to TRBD2. Germline trimming cut 6 bases from V and 10 bases from J; bases unmatched to any gene: 3. The CDR3 contains 12 residues. The V gene's germline CDR1 is MNHEY and CDR2 SVGAGI. CDR3 sequence: CASRSGLAEQFF. DNA of the CDR3: TGTGCCAGCAGATCGGGACTAGCGGAGCAGTTCTTC.

This clone was recorded once. The chain links TRBV15 to TRBJ2-3, with 13 nucleotides matching TRBD2. The CDR3 spans 17 residues. V trimming: 0 bases; J trimming: 8 bases; junction bases outside the gene matches: 8. Germline CDR1 LNHNV, CDR2 YYDKDF (reference sequence). Here the CDR3 reads CATSREFGLAGEGTQYF. The DNA for the CDR3 is TGTGCCACCAGCAGAGAATTTGGACTAGCGGGAGAGGGTACGCAGTATTTT.

CDR3 DNA sequence: TGCGCCAGCAGCACTCTAGCGGGAGTAAGGTACGAGCAGTACTTC. This sequence encodes CASSTLAGVRYEQYF. This chain uses TRBV5-1 with TRBJ2-7; 10 nucleotides line up with TRBD2. CDR3 length: 15 residues. The junction had 8 bases not matched to a gene; V was cut back by 4 bases and J by 4 bases. Germline V lookup: CDR1 SGHRS, CDR2 YFSETQ.

The rearrangement uses TRBV10-3 and TRBJ2-7; D is ambiguous. The CDR3 has 12 residues. The germline V and J ends were trimmed by 3 bases and 1 base, with 4 bases remaining between them. Per germline, CDR1 ENHRY and CDR2 SYGVKD. The CDR3 region is CAISDRSYEQYF. DNA of the CDR3: TGTGCCATCAGTGACAGGTCCTACGAGCAGTACTTC.

This sequence joins TRBV7-2 and TRBJ2-3; D may be TRBD1 (6 bases). Germline assignment: CDR1 SGHTA and CDR2 FQGNSA. Trimming left V 1 base short and J 0 bases short, with 17 bases between. The length of the CDR3 is 18 residues. CDR3: CASSLEFIVGASTDTQYF. The CDR3 coding sequence is TGTGCCAGCAGCTTAGAGTTTATAGTGGGGGCTAGCACAGATACGCAGTATTTT. Looking up the rest from reference TRBV7-2 and TRBJ2-3 gives the full variable domain: GAGVSQSPSNKVTEKGKDVELRCDPISGHTALYWYRQSLGQGLEFLIYFQGNSAPDKSGLPSDRFSAERTGGSVSTLTIQRTQQEDSAVYLCASSLEFIVGASTDTQYFGPGTRLTVL.

The chain employs TRBV10-2 and TRBJ1-5, with D tentatively TRBD1 (6 bases). Per the germline V gene, CDR1 is WSHSY and CDR2 is SAAADI. The CDR3 loop spans 13 amino acids. The V gene lost 6 bases and the J gene lost 2 bases, with 8 bases spanning the gap. The CDR3 loop reads CASRQGGNQPQHF. In DNA form, the CDR3 reads TGCGCCAGCAGACAGGGTGGCAATCAGCCCCAGCATTTT.

In this sample, this clone turned up once. V is TRBV5-1 and J is TRBJ2-7; TRBD1 agrees at 10 bases. J lost 7 bases, V lost 3 bases, and 7 bases had no gene match. From germline, CDR1 is SGHRS and CDR2 YFSETQ. This CDR3 is built from 14 residues. Written as DNA, the CDR3 is TGCGCCAGCAGCTCGGGACAGGGGAGTTGGGAGCAGTACTTC. It translates to CASSSGQGSWEQYF.

The V gene is TRBV7-2, the J gene TRBJ1-2; 7 bases are shared with TRBD1. Germline loops: CDR1 SGHTA, CDR2 FQGNSA. The CDR3 spans 14 residues. With V trimmed by 5 bases and J by 8 bases, 11 bases remained unmatched. The CDR3 here is CASSPRAGGRGYTF. Here the CDR3 DNA reads TGTGCCAGCAGCCCAAGGGCAGGGGGTAGGGGCTACACCTTC.

The chain combines TRBV30 with TRBJ1-2; D unresolved. Germline CDR1 reads GTSNPN; CDR2 reads SVGIG (reference sequence). Trimming shortened V by 2 bases and J by 5 bases, and 15 bases separated the two germline ends. The CDR3 extends over 14 amino acids. The CDR3 loop is CAWSTTSGRYGYTF. The CDR3 coding sequence is TGTGCCTGGAGTACCACGAGCGGGCGTTATGGCTACACCTTC.

The chain is built from TRBV5-6 and TRBJ2-2; the match to TRBD1 covers 7 bases. V lost 4 bases to trimming and J lost 5 bases; unmatched junction nucleotides: 11. Per germline, CDR1 SGHDT and CDR2 YYEEEE. CDR3 size: 16 residues. CDR3 amino acids: CASSQNKGARTGELFF. Written as DNA, the CDR3 is TGTGCCAGCAGCCAAAACAAGGGGGCGCGGACCGGGGAGCTGTTTTTT.

This clone was recorded only once. The sample has other DNA sequences that encode this CDR3 too. The V gene is TRBV6-5, the J gene TRBJ1-1; the D is unclear. CDR3 length equals 11 residues. The germline CDR1 and CDR2 sequences are MNHEY and SVGAGI. Deletions cut 11 bases from V and 1 base from J, with 8 bases between. For the CDR3, the DNA is TGTGCCTCGCGGCAGAACACTGAAGCTTTCTTT. It yields the protein CASRQNTEAFF.

The chain recombines TRBV5-1 with TRBJ2-3; TRBD2 matches 10 bases. The CDR3 extends over 15 amino acids. CDR1 SGHRS and CDR2 YFSETQ come from the germline V gene. V lost 8 bases to trimming and J lost 0 bases; unmatched junction nucleotides: 6. Here the CDR3 reads CASRTSGLSTDTQYF. The CDR3 nucleotides are TGCGCCAGTCGGACTAGCGGCCTTAGCACAGATACGCAGTATTTT.

The chain joins TRBV5-8 to TRBJ1-6; 8 bases fit TRBD1. Looked up from germline, CDR1 is SGHTS and CDR2 is YDEGEE. There are 17 residues in the CDR3. V lost 3 bases and J lost 5; bases outside the gene matches: 10. CDR3 in amino acids: CASSSISGTGHNSPLHF. CDR3 nucleotide sequence: TGTGCCAGCAGCTCTATATCCGGGACAGGACATAATTCACCCCTCCACTTT.

The chain joins TRBV19 to TRBJ1-1, with D maybe TRBD1 (6 bases). Looked up from germline, CDR1 is LNHDA and CDR2 is SQIVND (reference sequence). The CDR3 contains 15 residues. V was clipped by 6 bases and J by 1 base, with 15 bases between them. The CDR3 protein is CASRLRQAGNTEAFF. The CDR3, as DNA: TGTGCCAGTAGGCTCCGACAGGCGGGGAACACTGAAGCTTTCTTT.